This TCR beta chain was recorded in a study of blood T cell repertoires in COVID-19. In the study overall: T cells, B-cell-depleted T cells, or PBMCs supplied cDNA or gDNA.

Study processing details: Amplification from reference gene primers served as the basis for estimated nucleated cell counts. Measured with immunoSEQ multiplex PCR; TCRdb has only the in-frame clones, and not every one. D and trimming come from the DNA, and the V and J calls and clone size come from that table. The table has hundreds of thousands of clones, under 95% seen once. Recovered status applied to Cohort 3 donors who had two consecutive negative PCRs. It also applied to those with clearance or with symptom resolution. This CDR3 has 13 amino acids. Germline values: CDR1 LNHDA, CDR2 SQIVND (reference sequence). V dropped 10 bases and J dropped 7; count of bases not matched to a gene: 6.

The chain employs TRBV19 and TRBJ1-5; 11 bases match TRBD1. The receptor comes from a man in his sixties who had recovered from COVID-19. The specimen was PBMCs or T cells enriched from blood (not recorded which). The chain's CDR3 is CATRDRGSQPQHF. DNA of the CDR3: TGTGCCACCAGGGACAGGGGGAGCCAGCCCCAGCATTTT.